This T cell receptor beta chain stems from a study of blood T cells in healthy people across ages. The second PCR ran roughly 7 to 11 cycles with a sample-barcoded 5' primer and J-beta primers. Each cDNA molecule, via a template-switch adaptor with 12 random nucleotides, was tagged. Using its own MiXCR run on the 5' RACE reads, TCRdb lists one record per CDR3 protein. The table has about 1.6 million distinct CDR3 sequences, almost 35% seen once. The germline CDR1 and CDR2 sequences are SGHRS and YFSETQ. The CDR3 has 18 residues. V was pared by 1 base and J by 0 bases, with 17 bases between. This clonotype was found a few times.

This chain joins TRBV5-1 and TRBJ2-1; D perhaps matches TRBD2 (6 bases). The TCR comes from a woman aged 25 to 45 in good health. Sample: blood. The CDR3 bases are TGCGCCAGCAGCTTGCCCCGCGGGAAGGAGAGCTCCTACAATGAGCAGTTCTTC. It encodes CASSLPRGKESSYNEQFF.